This T cell receptor beta chain was profiled in a study of T-cell memory formation after mild COVID-19. Study overall: TCR clustering was largely donor specific.

Findings and limits, study-wide: Certain responding clones were present in pre-infection memory, suggesting participation of cross-reactive memory. CD8+ contracting clones occupied EMRA, while CD4+ ones occupied mainly CM and EM.

V lost 3 bases to trimming and J lost 7 bases, with 24 bases between them. Germline CDR1 reads SEHNR; CDR2 reads FQNEAQ (reference sequence). This CDR3 spans 18 amino acids. From the 5' RACE reads, TCRdb called clonotypes with MiXCR, one entry per CDR3 protein. The sample includes 450,000 or so distinct CDR3 sequences, 20% to 25% of them seen just once. A remark on this clonotype: Its antigen is unknown.

Input material: PBMCs or a T cell subset sorted from them (not recorded which). The sequence derives from an adult woman who had mild COVID-19 (a few samples of this study predate the infection). Cell type and time point are not known. This chain links TRBV7-9 with TRBJ1-4; tentatively, D is TRBD1 (5 bases). CDR3 coding DNA: TGTGCCAGCAGCTTTGAGGGCCCGGGAGGGGCGCAGGGTGAAAAACTGTTTTTT. Translating it yields CASSFEGPGGAQGEKLFF.